This T cell receptor (beta chain) emerged from a study of T cells in narcolepsy. In the case of this clone: What it recognizes is unknown.

Generated by immunoSEQ multiplex PCR, the TCRdb table keeps only in-frame clones and is missing some. The sample contains thousands of clones, around 61% of which appear only once. Whole-study results and caveats: Autoreactive HCRT-specific and TRIB2-specific clonotypes were marked in same-patient CSF-versus-blood CD4+ comparisons.

Germline assignment: CDR1 SGHDT and CDR2 YYEEEE. CDR3 length: 14 amino acids. The germline V and J ends were trimmed by 0 bases and 4 bases, with 8 bases remaining between them. The specimen sequenced was CD45RA- memory CD8+ T cells from PBMCs. This sequence joins TRBV5-6 and TRBJ1-5, with D unclear. The receptor was isolated from a human donor with narcolepsy. The CDR3 nucleotides are TGTGCCAGCAGCTTGGCTCAGAATAATCAGCCCCAGCATTTT. Its translation: CASSLAQNNQPQHF.